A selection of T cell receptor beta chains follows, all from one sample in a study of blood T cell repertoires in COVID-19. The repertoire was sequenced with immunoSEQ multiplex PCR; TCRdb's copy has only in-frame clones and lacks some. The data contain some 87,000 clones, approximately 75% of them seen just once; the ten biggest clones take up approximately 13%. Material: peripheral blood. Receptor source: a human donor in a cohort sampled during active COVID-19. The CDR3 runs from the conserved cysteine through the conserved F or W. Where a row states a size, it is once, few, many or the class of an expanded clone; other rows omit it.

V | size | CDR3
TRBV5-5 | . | CASSTVRGSNQPQHF
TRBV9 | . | CASSVTSRTDTQYF
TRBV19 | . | CASSMGQVTYEQYF
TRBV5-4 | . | CASSWDRGEQFF
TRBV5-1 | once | CASSLTWNEQFF
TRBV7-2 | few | CASSFGRALAGELFF
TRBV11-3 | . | CASSSDRGYEQYF
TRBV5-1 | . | CASSPTAGYTEAFF
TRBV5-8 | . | CASSWGDRNYGYTF
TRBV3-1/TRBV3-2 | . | CASSQASGTVCSPLHF
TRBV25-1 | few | CASSEYRNTEAFF
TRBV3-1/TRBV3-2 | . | CASSQDRRGASSYEQYF
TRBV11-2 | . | CASSPPVFGGYNEQFF
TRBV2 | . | CASSGRQVGTEAFF
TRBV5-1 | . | CASSQLGTSGKSYEQYF
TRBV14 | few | CASSRDRTRASPQYF
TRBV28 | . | CASRGTGGRYEQYF
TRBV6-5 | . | CASRGGTGTEAFF
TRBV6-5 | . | CASSYTRTGGGYGYTF
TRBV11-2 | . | CASSHGGEGPYNEQFF
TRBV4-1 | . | CASSQGGREGANVLTF
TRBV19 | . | CASSAFHEGTEAFF
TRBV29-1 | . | CSARTGLSYEQYF
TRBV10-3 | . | CAISAIGRNTEAFF
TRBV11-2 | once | CASSLRSSYGYTF
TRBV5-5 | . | CASSLYLDSAGTGELFF
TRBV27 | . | CASSFGQGYEQYF
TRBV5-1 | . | CASSQGRGANEKLFF
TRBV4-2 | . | CASSQFQGENSPLHF
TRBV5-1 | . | CASSLEPRGNEQFF
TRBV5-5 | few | CASSQRTGGRYYGYTF
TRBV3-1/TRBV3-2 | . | CASSSPGPLHF
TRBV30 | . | CAWSLVGGSPLHF
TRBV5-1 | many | CASSSDRTGYEQYF
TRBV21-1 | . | CASSKVGTSGGEQYF
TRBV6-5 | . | CASSLQGADTQYF
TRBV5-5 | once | CASSLGGLTWDSPLHF
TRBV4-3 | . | CASSQDTGVTNEKLFF
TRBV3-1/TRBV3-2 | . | CASSQSYEQFF
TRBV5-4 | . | CASSFRQGGETQYF
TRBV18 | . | CASSPEDGGKGGEAFF
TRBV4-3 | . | CASSTRKADDTGELFF
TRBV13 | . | CASSTGTGGFSDNEQFF
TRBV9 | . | CASSLTSAVYGYTF
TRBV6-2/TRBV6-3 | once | CASSSVFSQRGFSYEQYF
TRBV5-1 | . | CASTPLAIQETQYF
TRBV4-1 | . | CASSLTGGGSNQPQHF
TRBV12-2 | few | CASRLPLQGTWQETQYF
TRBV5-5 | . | CASSLLLQETQYF
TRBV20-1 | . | CSASKGARDEQYF
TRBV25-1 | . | CASSEPKTYEQYF
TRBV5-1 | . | CASSLDWAQGNTIYF
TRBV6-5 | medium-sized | CASSYKGAFYEQYF